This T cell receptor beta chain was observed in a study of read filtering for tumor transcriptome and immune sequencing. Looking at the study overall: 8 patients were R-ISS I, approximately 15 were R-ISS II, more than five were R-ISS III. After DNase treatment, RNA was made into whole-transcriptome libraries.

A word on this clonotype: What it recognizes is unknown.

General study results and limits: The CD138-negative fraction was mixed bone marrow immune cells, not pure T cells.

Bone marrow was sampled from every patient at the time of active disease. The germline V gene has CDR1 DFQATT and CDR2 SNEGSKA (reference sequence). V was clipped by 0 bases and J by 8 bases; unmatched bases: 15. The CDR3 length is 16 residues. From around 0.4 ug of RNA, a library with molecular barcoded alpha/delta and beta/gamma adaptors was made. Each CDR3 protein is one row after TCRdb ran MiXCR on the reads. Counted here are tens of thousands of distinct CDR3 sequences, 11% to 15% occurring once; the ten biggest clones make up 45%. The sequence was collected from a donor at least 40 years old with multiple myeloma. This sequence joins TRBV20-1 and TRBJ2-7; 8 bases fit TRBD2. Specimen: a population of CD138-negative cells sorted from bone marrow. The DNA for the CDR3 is TGCAGTGCTAGAGATTCGGTCGGGAGGGCCCCTCACAAGCAGTACTTC. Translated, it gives CSARDSVGRAPHKQYF.